This T cell receptor beta chain was sequenced during a study of cytomegalovirus exposure and HLA in healthy donors. The germline V gene has CDR1 SGHTA and CDR2 FQGNSA. Germline trimming cut 2 bases from V and 4 bases from J; bases unmatched to any gene: 7. This CDR3 contains 15 residues. About this clone: Its specificity is unknown.

The PCR had 60 Vbeta and 13 Jbeta primers. Produced via immunoSEQ multiplex PCR; TCRdb's table is partial and in-frame only. This sample carries under 200,000 clones, around three quarters of them seen once, and the ten largest clones take around 1.9%. Broader study findings: Altogether, around 160 TCR beta chains were recorded as cytomegalovirus-associated.

The chain couples TRBV7-2 to TRBJ1-1; 7 positions agree with TRBD1. The sample comprised PBMCs. The clonotype comes from a woman aged 25-40 years in good health and CMV-seronegative. CDR3 sequence: CASSLRDRAITEAFF. The CDR3 DNA follows: TGTGCCAGCAGCTTAAGGGACAGAGCAATCACTGAAGCTTTCTTT.